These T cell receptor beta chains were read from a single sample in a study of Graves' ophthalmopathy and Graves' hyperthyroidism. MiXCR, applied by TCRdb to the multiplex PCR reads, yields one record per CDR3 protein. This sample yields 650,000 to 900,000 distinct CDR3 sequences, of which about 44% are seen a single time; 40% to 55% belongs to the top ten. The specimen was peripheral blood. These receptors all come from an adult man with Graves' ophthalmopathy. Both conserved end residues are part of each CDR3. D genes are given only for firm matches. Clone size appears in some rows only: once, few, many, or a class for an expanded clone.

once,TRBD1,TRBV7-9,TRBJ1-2,TGTGCCAGCAGCTTGGGACAGGGCCTGGACTATGGCTACACCTTC,CASSLGQGLDYGYTF
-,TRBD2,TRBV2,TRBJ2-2,TGTGCCAGCACCGGCAGGGAGGGTGGCTGTTTTTTT,CASTGREGGCFF
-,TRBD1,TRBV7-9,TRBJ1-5,TGTGCCAGCAGCCAAGAGGGACAGGGTAACAATCAGCCCCAGCATTTT,CASSQEGQGNNQPQHF
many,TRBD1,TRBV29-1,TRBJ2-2,TGCAGCGTTGTGGGGGACAGGGTTAGGGACACCGGGGAGCTGTTTTTT,CSVVGDRVRDTGELFF
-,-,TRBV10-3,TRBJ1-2,TGTGCCAGCAGTATTGCAGGGACCGGTGGCTACACCTTC,CASSIAGTGGYTF
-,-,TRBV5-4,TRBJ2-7,TGTGCCAGCAGCTTGGAGTTGCAGGGGCCGCACGAGCAGTACTTC,CASSLELQGPHEQYF
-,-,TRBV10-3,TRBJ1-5,TGTGCCATCAGTGATTTGGGCCGGAGGGCGGGATCTCCCCAGCATTTT,CAISDLGRRAGSPQHF
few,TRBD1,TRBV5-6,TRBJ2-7,TGTGCCAGCAGCTTGTACGGGGGACAGGAATACGAGCAGTACTTC,CASSLYGGQEYEQYF
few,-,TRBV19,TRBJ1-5,TGTGCCAGTAGTATAACCCTTCAAGGAGTTCAGCCCCAGCATTTT,CASSITLQGVQPQHF
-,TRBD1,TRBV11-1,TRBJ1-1,TGTGCCAGCAGCAAGAGACAGGGGAGGAACACTGAAGCTTTCTTT,CASSKRQGRNTEAFF
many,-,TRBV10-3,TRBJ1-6,TGTGCCATCAGTGAGACAGTGTTAAATAATTCACCCCTCCACTTT,CAISETVLNNSPLHF
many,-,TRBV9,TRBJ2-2,TGTGCCAGCAGCGTAGTCGGCACCGGGGAGCTGTTTTTT,CASSVVGTGELFF
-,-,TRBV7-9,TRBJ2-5,TGTGCCAGCAGCTTACCCTGGGGTGAGTTGAAGACACAGTACTTC,CASSLPWGELKTQYF
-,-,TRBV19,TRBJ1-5,TGTGCCAGTAGTATCCCAACAGGTTCCCTTAGCAATCAGCCCCAGCATTTT,CASSIPTGSLSNQPQHF
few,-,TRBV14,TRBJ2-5,TGTGCCAGCAGCCCATATCCGTCCAGGCCGCGAGAAGAGACCCAGTACTTC,CASSPYPSRPREETQYF
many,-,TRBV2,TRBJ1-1,TGTGCCAGCAAAGGCAGAGTACTGAACACTGAAGCTTTCTTT,CASKGRVLNTEAFF
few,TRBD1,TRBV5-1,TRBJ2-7,TGCGCCAGCAGCGTTGGGACAGGCGCCTGGGAGCAGTACTTC,CASSVGTGAWEQYF
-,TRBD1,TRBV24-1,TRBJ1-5,TGTGCCACCAAGAGGACAGGGGATCAGCCCCAGCATTTT,CATKRTGDQPQHF
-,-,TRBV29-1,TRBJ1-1,TGCAGCCAGGTGGGCACTGAAGCTTTCTTT,CSQVGTEAFF
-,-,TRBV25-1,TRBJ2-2,TGTGCCAGCAGTGCTAGTGCCACTAGTTTCAACACCGGGGAGCTGTTTTTT,CASSASATSFNTGELFF